This TCR beta chain was recorded in a study of blood T cell repertoires in COVID-19. The length of the CDR3 is 13 residues. V gave up 2 bases and J gave up 3 bases; unmatched junction bases: 0. Germline CDR1 MNHEY, CDR2 SVGAGI. This table comes from immunoSEQ multiplex PCR, and its TCRdb copy is limited to in-frame clones, with some not included. The data contain approximately 280,000 clones, roughly 91% of them seen just once; the ten biggest clones take up roughly 5.1%. This chain links TRBV6-5 with TRBJ2-5; TRBD2 matches 7 bases. The material sequenced was peripheral blood. The receptor was isolated from a middle-aged man with acute or convalescent COVID-19. The CDR3 reads CASSYRGEETQYF. Here the CDR3 DNA reads TGTGCCAGCAGTTACCGGGGGGAAGAGACCCAGTACTTC.